Listed below are T cell receptor beta chains from one sample, sequenced in a study of blood T cell repertoires in COVID-19. Sequenced by immunoSEQ multiplex PCR; TCRdb stores in-frame clones only, minus some. Here the sample spans 80,000 to 100,000 clones, roughly 80% being singletons. Sequencing was done on a sample of peripheral blood. The receptors stem from a woman aged 70-85 years with acute or convalescent COVID-19. Both conserved end residues are part of each CDR3. A D gene is named only where the DNA matches it firmly. The size field is filled for only some rows; it gives once, few, many or a size class.

D gene | J gene | V gene | clone size | CDR3 DNA | CDR3 protein
TRBD2 | TRBJ2-5 | TRBV3-1/TRBV3-2 | once | TGTGCCAGCAGCCAAGATTGGTTAGCGGGTCCGGGGGGAGGGGAGACCCAGTACTTC | CASSQDWLAGPGGGETQYF
NA | TRBJ1-2 | TRBV5-1 | NA | TGCGCCAGCAGACCCGGGGGAGCTAACTATGGCTACACCTTC | CASRPGGANYGYTF
NA | TRBJ2-7 | TRBV9 | few | TGTGCCAGCAGCGTCGCCCCGGGGTACGAGCAGTACTTC | CASSVAPGYEQYF
NA | TRBJ2-3 | TRBV7-9 | once | TGTGCCAGCAGCTTAGGACAACCAAGCACAGATACGCAGTATTTT | CASSLGQPSTDTQYF
TRBD1 | TRBJ2-6 | TRBV4-2 | NA | TGTGCCAGCAGCTCGGGACAGGGGGAAGGTGGGGCCAACGTCCTGACTTTC | CASSSGQGEGGANVLTF
TRBD1 | TRBJ1-6 | TRBV5-6 | few | TGTGCCAGCAGCTTGGGGACAGGGGATTCACCCCTCCACTTT | CASSLGTGDSPLHF
NA | TRBJ1-5 | TRBV12-2 | NA | TGTGCAAGTCGCTTAGGAGGACACACTAGCAATCAGCCCCAGCATTTT | CASRLGGHTSNQPQHF
NA | TRBJ1-5 | TRBV6-2/TRBV6-3 | NA | TGTGCCAGCAGCCCTACAGGGAGAGGTGTTCAGCCCCAGCATTTT | CASSPTGRGVQPQHF
NA | TRBJ2-5 | TRBV5-1 | NA | TGCGCCAGCAGCTTGGTACTAGAGGGGACCCAGTACTTC | CASSLVLEGTQYF
TRBD1 | TRBJ2-7 | TRBV6-5 | few | TGTGCCAGCAGTCGAACTGGACAGGGCCACGAGCAGTACTTC | CASSRTGQGHEQYF
TRBD2 | TRBJ2-1 | TRBV4-3 | NA | TGCGCCAGCAGCCGGAACGGGGGGGCTGTAGCGAATGAGCAGTTCTTC | CASSRNGGAVANEQFF
TRBD1 | TRBJ2-7 | TRBV5-1 | NA | TGCGCCAGCAGCGTGACAGGGGTGGGTTCCTACGAGCAGTACTTC | CASSVTGVGSYEQYF
NA | TRBJ2-5 | TRBV5-1 | once | TGCGCCAGCAGCTTGGACAGTCAAGAGACCCAGTACTTC | CASSLDSQETQYF
NA | TRBJ1-4 | TRBV9 | NA | TGTGCCAGCAGCGTCGGTACAGCTAATGAAAAACTGTTTTTT | CASSVGTANEKLFF
TRBD2 | TRBJ2-3 | TRBV2 | NA | TGTGCCAGCAGTGAACTAGCGGGGGCCCGAGATACGCAGTATTTT | CASSELAGARDTQYF
NA | TRBJ1-6 | TRBV28 | NA | TGTGCCAGCAGTTTGGGGAGTATCACTTCACCCCTCCACTTT | CASSLGSITSPLHF
TRBD2 | TRBJ2-7 | TRBV7-3 | NA | TGTGCCAGCAGCTCGCTAGCGGGCGCCTCCTACGAGCAGTACTTC | CASSSLAGASYEQYF
NA | TRBJ1-3 | TRBV2 | NA | TGTGCCAGCAGTACGGACAGCTCTGGAAACACCATATATTTT | CASSTDSSGNTIYF
NA | TRBJ2-1 | TRBV3-1/TRBV3-2 | NA | TGTGCCAGCAGCCAATCCCACAGCAATGAGCAGTTCTTC | CASSQSHSNEQFF
NA | TRBJ2-7 | TRBV6-5 | once | TGTGCCAGCGGACGGGGGGCCTTCTCCTACGAGCAGTACTTC | CASGRGAFSYEQYF
TRBD1 | TRBJ1-2 | TRBV20-1 | NA | TGCAGTGCTAGTCCCTTGGCGGGACAGGGGATTGACTATGGCTACACCTTC | CSASPLAGQGIDYGYTF
NA | TRBJ1-2 | TRBV25-1 | NA | TGTGCCAGCAGTGATTCCACCAGGACGAGGGCTGGCTACACCTTC | CASSDSTRTRAGYTF
NA | TRBJ2-7 | TRBV2 | NA | TGTGCCAGCAGTGAATTAGTCTACGAGCAGTACTTC | CASSELVYEQYF
NA | TRBJ1-1 | TRBV4-1 | NA | TGCGCCAGCAGCCAGGCCGTTGGGAACACTGAAGCTTTCTTT | CASSQAVGNTEAFF
NA | TRBJ1-1 | TRBV30 | NA | TGTGCCTGGAGTGGCCAGGGCACTGAAGCTTTCTTT | CAWSGQGTEAFF
TRBD1 | TRBJ2-2 | TRBV3-1/TRBV3-2 | NA | TGTGCCAGCAGCCAAGCAGGGGGCACCGGGGAGCTGTTTTTT | CASSQAGGTGELFF
TRBD1 | TRBJ2-7 | TRBV30 | NA | TGTGCCTGGAGTCTAGGGACAGGGGGCACCTACGAGCAGTACTTC | CAWSLGTGGTYEQYF
NA | TRBJ2-1 | TRBV19 | NA | TGTGCCAGTAGTATACTAGCCCAGGGGAATGAGCAGTTCTTC | CASSILAQGNEQFF
TRBD1 | TRBJ1-1 | TRBV29-1 | NA | TGCAGCGGGGGACAGGGGAACACTGAAGCTTTCTTT | CSGGQGNTEAFF
TRBD1 | TRBJ1-4 | TRBV30 | NA | TGTGCCTGGAGGGCGGTTGGACAGGGGGTAGCTAATGAAAAACTGTTTTTT | CAWRAVGQGVANEKLFF
NA | TRBJ2-3 | TRBV5-1 | NA | TGCGCCAGCCGTACTACCTCTAGCACAGATACGCAGTATTTT | CASRTTSSTDTQYF
NA | TRBJ2-3 | TRBV28 | NA | TGTGCCAGCAACAGGGTTCTCACAGATACGCAGTATTTT | CASNRVLTDTQYF
NA | TRBJ2-7 | TRBV28 | once | TGTGCCAGCAGGGGGACATTTAAGAACTACGAGCAGTACTTC | CASRGTFKNYEQYF
TRBD2 | TRBJ2-1 | TRBV2 | NA | TGTGCCAGCAGTGAAGCGGGACTAGCGGGGGGAGGTGAGCAGTTCTTC | CASSEAGLAGGGEQFF
NA | TRBJ1-6 | TRBV11-2 | NA | TGTGCCAGCAGCTCGGACGGAAGGGGGTATTATAATTCACCCCTCCACTTT | CASSSDGRGYYNSPLHF
TRBD2 | TRBJ2-1 | TRBV29-1 | NA | TGCAGCGTTGTTTTAGGGCTAGCGGGAGCCGGGCAGTTCTTC | CSVVLGLAGAGQFF
NA | TRBJ1-1 | TRBV5-1 | once | TGCGCCAGCAGCTACGGGACCCGGGGAGGTGGGACTGAAGCTTTCTTT | CASSYGTRGGGTEAFF
TRBD1 | TRBJ1-5 | TRBV19 | NA | TGTGCCAGTAGTAGTTTGACAGGGAACAGCAATCAGCCCCAGCATTTT | CASSSLTGNSNQPQHF
TRBD1 | TRBJ1-2 | TRBV5-1 | NA | TGCGCCAGCAGAGATGGACAGGGGCTCTATGGCTACACCTTC | CASRDGQGLYGYTF
NA | TRBJ2-1 | TRBV2 | NA | TGTGCCAGCAGTGAAGGCGCCCTCGACAATGAGCAGTTCTTC | CASSEGALDNEQFF
TRBD1 | TRBJ2-3 | TRBV18 | NA | TGTGCCAGCTCACTCCGACAGGGTAGCACAGATACGCAGTATTTT | CASSLRQGSTDTQYF
NA | TRBJ2-1 | TRBV6-5 | NA | TGTGCCAGCAGTTCAGGAGGCAGGTCGAGGGATGAGCAGTTCTTC | CASSSGGRSRDEQFF